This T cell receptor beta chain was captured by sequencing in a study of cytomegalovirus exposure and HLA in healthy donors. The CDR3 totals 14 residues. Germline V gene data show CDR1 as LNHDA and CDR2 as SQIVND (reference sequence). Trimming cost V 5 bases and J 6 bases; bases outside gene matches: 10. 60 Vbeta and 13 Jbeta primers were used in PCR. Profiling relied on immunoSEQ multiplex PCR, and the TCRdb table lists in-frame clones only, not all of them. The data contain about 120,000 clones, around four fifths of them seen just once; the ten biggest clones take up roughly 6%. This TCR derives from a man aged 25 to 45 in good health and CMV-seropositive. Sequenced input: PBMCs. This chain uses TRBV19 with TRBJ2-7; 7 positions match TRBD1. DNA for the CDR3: TGTGCCAGTAGTCCACGACAGGGTCCGGGCGAGCAGTACTTC. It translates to CASSPRQGPGEQYF.